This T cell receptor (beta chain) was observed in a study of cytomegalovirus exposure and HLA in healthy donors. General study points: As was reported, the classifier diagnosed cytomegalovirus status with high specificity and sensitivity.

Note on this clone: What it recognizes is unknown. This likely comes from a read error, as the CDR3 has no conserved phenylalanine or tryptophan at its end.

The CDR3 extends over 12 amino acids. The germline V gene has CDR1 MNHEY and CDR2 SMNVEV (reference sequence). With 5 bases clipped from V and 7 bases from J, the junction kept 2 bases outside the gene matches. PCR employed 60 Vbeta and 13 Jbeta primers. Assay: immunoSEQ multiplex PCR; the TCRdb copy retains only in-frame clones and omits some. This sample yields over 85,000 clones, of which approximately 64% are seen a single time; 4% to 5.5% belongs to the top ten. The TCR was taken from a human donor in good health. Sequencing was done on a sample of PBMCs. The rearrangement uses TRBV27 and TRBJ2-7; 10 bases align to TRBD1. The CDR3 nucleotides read TGTGCCAGCAGTCGGACAGGGGGTGAGCAGTACCTC. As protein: CASSRTGGEQYL.